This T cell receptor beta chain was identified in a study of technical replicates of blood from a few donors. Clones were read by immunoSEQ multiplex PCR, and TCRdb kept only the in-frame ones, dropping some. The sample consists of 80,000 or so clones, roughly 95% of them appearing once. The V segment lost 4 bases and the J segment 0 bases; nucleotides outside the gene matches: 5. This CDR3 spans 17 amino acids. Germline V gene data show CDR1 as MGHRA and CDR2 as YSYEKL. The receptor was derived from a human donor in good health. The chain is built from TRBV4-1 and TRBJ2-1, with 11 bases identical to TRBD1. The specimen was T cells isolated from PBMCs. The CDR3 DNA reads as TGCGCCAGCAGCCGGACAGGGGGCTTTTCCTCCTACAATGAGCAGTTCTTC. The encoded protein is CASSRTGGFSSYNEQFF.